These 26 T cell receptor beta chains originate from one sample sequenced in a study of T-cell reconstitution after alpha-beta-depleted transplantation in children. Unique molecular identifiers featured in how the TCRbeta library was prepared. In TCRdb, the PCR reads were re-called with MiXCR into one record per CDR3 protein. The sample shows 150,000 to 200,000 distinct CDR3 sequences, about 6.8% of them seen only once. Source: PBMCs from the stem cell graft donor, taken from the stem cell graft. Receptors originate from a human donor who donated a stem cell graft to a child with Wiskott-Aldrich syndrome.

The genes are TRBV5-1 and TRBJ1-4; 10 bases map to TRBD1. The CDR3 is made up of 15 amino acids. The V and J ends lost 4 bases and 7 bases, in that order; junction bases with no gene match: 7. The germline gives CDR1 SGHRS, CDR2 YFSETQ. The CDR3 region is CASSGGDRGPEKLFF. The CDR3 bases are TGCGCCAGCAGCGGGGGGGACAGGGGACCTGAAAAACTGTTTTTT.

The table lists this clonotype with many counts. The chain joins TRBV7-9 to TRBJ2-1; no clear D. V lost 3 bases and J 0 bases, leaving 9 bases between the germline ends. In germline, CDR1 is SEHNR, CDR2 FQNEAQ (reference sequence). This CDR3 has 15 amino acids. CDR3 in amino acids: CASSFEPASYNEQFF. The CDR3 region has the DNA TGTGCCAGCAGCTTTGAACCCGCCTCCTACAATGAGCAGTTCTTC.

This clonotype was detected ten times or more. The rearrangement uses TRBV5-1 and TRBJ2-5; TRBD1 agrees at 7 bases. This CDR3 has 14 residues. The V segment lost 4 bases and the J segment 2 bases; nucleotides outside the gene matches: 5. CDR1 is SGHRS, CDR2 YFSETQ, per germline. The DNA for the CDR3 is TGCGCCAGCAGCCTCCGGGACAGTCAAGAGACCCAGTACTTC. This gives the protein CASSLRDSQETQYF.

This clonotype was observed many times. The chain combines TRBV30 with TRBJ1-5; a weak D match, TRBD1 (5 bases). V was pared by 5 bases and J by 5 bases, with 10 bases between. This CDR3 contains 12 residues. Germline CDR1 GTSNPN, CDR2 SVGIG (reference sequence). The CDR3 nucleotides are TGTGCCTGGGGCAGGGCTGATCAGCCCCAGCATTTT. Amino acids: CAWGRADQPQHF.

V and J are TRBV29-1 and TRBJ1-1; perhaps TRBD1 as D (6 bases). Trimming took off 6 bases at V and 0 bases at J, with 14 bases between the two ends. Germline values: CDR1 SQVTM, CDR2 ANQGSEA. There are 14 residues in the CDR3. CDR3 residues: CSVAHGQLNTEAFF. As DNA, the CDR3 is TGCAGCGTCGCTCATGGACAGTTGAACACTGAAGCTTTCTTT.

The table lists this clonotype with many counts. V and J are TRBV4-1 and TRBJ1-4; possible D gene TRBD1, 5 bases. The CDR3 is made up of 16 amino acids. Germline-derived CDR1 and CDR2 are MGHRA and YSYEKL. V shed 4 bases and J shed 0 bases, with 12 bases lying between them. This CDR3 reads CASSPRRAATNEKLFF. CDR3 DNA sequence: TGCGCCAGCAGCCCTCGCAGGGCGGCAACTAATGAAAAACTGTTTTTT.

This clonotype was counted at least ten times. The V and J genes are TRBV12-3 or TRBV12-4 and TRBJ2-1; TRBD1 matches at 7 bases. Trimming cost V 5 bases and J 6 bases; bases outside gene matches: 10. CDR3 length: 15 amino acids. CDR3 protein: CASSQATGAGNEQFF. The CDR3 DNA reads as TGTGCCAGCAGTCAAGCCACAGGGGCGGGCAATGAGCAGTTCTTC.

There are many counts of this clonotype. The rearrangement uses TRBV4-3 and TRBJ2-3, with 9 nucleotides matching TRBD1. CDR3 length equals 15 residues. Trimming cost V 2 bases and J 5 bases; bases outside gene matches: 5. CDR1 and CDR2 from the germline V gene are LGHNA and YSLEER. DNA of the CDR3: TGCGCCAGCAGCCAACGGGACAGGGACGAAGATACGCAGTATTTT. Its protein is CASSQRDRDEDTQYF.

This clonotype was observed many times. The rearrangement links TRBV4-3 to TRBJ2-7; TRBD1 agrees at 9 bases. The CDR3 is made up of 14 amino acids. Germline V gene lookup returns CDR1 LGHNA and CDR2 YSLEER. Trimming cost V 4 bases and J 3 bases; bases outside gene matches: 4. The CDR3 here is CASSPGQGLYEQYF. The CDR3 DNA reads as TGCGCCAGCAGCCCGGGACAGGGCCTCTACGAGCAGTACTTC.

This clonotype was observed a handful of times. Here the CDR3 reads CAWSVRNGELFF. CDR3 DNA: TGTGCCTGGAGTGTACGTAACGGGGAGCTGTTTTTT. This chain links TRBV30 with TRBJ2-2, with unresolved D. Germline lookup yields CDR1 GTSNPN and CDR2 SVGIG (reference sequence). The CDR3 is 12 amino acids. Trimming pared 0 bases from V and 7 bases from J, leaving 6 bases between.

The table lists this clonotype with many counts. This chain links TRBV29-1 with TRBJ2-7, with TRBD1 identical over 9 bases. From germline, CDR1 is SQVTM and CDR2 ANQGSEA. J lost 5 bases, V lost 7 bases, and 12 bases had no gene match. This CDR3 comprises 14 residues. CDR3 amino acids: CSASGQGRGNEQYF. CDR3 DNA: TGCAGCGCCTCGGGACAGGGAAGAGGGAACGAGCAGTACTTC.

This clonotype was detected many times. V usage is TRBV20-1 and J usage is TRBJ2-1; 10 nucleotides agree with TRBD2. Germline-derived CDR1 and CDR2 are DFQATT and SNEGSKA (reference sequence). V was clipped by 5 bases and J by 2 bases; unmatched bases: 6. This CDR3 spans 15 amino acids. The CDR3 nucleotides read TGCAGTGCTCCCCCACTAGCGGGGACCTACAATGAGCAGTTCTTC. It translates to CSAPPLAGTYNEQFF.

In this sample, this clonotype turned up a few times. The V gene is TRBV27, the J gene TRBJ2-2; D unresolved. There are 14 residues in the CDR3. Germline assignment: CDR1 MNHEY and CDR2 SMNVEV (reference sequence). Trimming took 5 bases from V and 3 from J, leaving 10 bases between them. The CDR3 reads CASSPRWDTGELFF. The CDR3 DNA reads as TGTGCCAGCAGTCCGCGGTGGGACACCGGGGAGCTGTTTTTT.

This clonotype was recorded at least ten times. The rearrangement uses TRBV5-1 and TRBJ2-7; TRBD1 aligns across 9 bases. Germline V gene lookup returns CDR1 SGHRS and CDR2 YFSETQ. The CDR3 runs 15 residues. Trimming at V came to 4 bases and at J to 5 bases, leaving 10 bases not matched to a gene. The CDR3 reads CASSRPGTGIDEQYF. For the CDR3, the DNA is TGCGCCAGCAGCAGGCCCGGGACAGGGATTGACGAGCAGTACTTC.

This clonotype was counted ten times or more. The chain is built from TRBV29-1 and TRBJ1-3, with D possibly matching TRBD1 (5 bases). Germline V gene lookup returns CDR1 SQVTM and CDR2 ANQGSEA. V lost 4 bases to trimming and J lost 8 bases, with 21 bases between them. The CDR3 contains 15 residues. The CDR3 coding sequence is TGCAGCGTTGCCCTCCCGACAGTGGGTTTGGACACCATATATTTT. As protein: CSVALPTVGLDTIYF.

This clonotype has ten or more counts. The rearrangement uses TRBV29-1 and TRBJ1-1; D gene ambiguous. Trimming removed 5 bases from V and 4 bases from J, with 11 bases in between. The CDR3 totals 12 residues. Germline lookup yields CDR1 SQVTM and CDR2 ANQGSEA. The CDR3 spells CSVYRWGTEAFF. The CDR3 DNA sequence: TGCAGCGTTTATCGGTGGGGCACTGAAGCTTTCTTT.

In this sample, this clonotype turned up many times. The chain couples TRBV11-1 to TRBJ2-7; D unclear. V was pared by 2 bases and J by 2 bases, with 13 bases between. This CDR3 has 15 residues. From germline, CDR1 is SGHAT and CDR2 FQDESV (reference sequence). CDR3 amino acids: CASSLSNTETYEQYF. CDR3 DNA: TGTGCCAGCAGCTTATCAAATACAGAGACCTACGAGCAGTACTTC. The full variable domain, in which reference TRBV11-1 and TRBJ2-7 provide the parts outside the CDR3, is EAEVAQSPRYKITEKSQAVAFWCDPISGHATLYWYRQILGQGPELLVQFQDESVVDDSQLPKDRFSAERLKGVDSTLKIQPAELGDSAMYLCASSLSNTETYEQYFGPGTRLTVT.

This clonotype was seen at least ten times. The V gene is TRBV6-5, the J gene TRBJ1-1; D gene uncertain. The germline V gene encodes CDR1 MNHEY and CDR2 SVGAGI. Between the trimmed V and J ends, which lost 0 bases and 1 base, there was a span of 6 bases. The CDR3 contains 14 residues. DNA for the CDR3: TGTGCCAGCAGTTACTCAGTAGGGAACACTGAAGCTTTCTTT. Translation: CASSYSVGNTEAFF.

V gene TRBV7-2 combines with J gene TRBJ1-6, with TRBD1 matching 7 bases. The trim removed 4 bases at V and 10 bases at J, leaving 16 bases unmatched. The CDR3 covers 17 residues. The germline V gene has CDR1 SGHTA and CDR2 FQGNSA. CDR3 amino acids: CASSSQRDNRGYSPLHF. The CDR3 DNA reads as TGTGCCAGCAGCTCCCAACGAGATAACAGGGGCTACTCACCCCTCCACTTT. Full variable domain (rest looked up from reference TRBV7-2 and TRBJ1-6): GAGVSQSPSNKVTEKGKDVELRCDPISGHTALYWYRQSLGQGLEFLIYFQGNSAPDKSGLPSDRFSAERTGGSVSTLTIQRTQQEDSAVYLCASSSQRDNRGYSPLHFGNGTRLTVT.

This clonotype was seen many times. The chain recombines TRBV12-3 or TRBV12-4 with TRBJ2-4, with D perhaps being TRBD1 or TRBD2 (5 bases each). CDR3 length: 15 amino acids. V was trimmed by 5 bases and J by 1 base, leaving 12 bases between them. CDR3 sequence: CASSRDPQAKNIQYF. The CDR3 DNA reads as TGTGCCAGCAGTCGGGACCCCCAGGCCAAAAACATTCAGTACTTC.

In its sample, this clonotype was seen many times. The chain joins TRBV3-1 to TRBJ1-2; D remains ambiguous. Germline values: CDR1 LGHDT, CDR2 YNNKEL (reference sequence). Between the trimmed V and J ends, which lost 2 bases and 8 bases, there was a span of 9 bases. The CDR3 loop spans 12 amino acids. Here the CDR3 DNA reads TGTGCCAGCAGCCAAAGAGACACCGGCTACACCTTC. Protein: CASSQRDTGYTF.

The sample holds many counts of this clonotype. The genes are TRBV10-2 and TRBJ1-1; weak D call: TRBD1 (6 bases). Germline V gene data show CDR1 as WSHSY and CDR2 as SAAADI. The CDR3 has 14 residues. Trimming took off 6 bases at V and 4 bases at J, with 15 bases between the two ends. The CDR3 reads CASSRGVGATEAFF. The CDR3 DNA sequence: TGCGCCAGCAGCCGCGGGGTGGGGGCCACTGAAGCTTTCTTT.

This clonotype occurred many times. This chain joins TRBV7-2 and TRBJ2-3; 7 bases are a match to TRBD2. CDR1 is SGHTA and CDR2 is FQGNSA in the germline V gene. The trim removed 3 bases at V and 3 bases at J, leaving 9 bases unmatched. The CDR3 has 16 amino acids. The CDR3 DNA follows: TGTGCCAGCAGCTTCCCTCGGCGTAGCGGGACAGATACGCAGTATTTT. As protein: CASSFPRRSGTDTQYF.

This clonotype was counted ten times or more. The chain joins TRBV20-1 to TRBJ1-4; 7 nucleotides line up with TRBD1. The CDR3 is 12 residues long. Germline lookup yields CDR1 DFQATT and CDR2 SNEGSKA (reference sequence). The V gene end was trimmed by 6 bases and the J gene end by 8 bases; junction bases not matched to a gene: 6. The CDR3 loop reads CSATPGGEKLFF. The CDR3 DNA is TGCAGTGCCACCCCAGGGGGGGAAAAACTGTTTTTT.

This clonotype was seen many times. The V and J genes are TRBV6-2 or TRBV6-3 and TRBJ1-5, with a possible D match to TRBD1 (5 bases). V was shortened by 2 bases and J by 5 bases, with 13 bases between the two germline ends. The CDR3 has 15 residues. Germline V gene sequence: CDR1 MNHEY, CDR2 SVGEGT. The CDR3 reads CASSYGTLGDQPQHF. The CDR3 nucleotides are TGTGCCAGCAGTTACGGGACGCTGGGAGATCAGCCCCAGCATTTT.

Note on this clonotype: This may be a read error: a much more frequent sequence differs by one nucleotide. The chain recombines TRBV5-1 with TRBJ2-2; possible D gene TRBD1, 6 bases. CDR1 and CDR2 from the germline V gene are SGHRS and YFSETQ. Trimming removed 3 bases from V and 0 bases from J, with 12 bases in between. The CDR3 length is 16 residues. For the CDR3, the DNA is TGCGCCAGCAGCTCGGACAGTAGGGCGAACACCGGGGAGCTGTTTTTT. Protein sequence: CASSSDSRANTGELFF.